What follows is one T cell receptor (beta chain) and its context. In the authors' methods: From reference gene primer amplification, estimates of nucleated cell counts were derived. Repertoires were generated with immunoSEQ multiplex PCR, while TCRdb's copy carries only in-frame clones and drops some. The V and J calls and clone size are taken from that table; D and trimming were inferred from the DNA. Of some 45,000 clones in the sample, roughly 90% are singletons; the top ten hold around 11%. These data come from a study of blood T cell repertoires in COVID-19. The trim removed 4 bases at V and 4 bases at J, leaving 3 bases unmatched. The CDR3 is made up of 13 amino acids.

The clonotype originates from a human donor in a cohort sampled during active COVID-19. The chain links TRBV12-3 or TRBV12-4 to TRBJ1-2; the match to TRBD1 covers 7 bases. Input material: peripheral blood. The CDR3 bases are TGTGCCAGCAGTTCCCGGGACAGCTATGGCTACACCTTC. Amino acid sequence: CASSSRDSYGYTF.